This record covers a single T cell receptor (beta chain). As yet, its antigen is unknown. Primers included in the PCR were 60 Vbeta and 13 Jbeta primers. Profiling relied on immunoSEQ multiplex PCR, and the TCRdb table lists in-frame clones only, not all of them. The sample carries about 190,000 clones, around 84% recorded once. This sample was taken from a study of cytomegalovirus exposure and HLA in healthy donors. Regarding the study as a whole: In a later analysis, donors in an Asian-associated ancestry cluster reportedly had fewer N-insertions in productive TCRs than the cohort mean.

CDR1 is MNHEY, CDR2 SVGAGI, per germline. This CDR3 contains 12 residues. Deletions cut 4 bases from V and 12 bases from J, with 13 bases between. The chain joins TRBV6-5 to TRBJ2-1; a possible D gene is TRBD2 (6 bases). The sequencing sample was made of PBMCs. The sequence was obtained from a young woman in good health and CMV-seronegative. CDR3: CASSSPDGRQFF. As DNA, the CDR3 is TGTGCCAGCAGTTCCCCGGACGGGAGGCAGTTCTTC.